These 29 T cell receptor beta chains were sequenced from one sample in a study of blood T cell repertoires in COVID-19. The protocol was immunoSEQ multiplex PCR, while the TCRdb copy is restricted to in-frame clones and leaves out a portion. This table has around 260,000 clones, approximately 80% appearing once. The sequenced sample consisted of peripheral blood. Receptors were obtained from a man in his 60s with acute or convalescent COVID-19.

The chain combines TRBV5-5 with TRBJ1-2, with D unclear. With 7 bases removed from V and 7 bases from J, the gap between germline ends came to 17 bases. Germline V lookup: CDR1 SGHKS, CDR2 YYEKEE (reference sequence). The length of the CDR3 is 13 residues. The CDR3 DNA follows: TGTGCCAGCTCTGAGGGAGGATCGGGTGGCTACACCTTC. It codes for CASSEGGSGGYTF.

The gene calls are TRBV15 and TRBJ1-5; TRBD1 matches at 9 bases. The ends lost 3 bases at V and 5 bases at J; junction bases unmatched: 17. CDR1 is LNHNV, CDR2 YYDKDF, per germline (reference sequence). This CDR3 region has 19 residues. The CDR3 region is CATSRGPGSGQGRYQPQHF. DNA of the CDR3: TGTGCCACCAGCAGGGGCCCGGGCAGCGGACAGGGGAGGTATCAGCCCCAGCATTTT.

This chain connects TRBV10-3 to TRBJ2-1; the match to TRBD2 covers 12 bases. This CDR3 is built from 14 residues. Trimming took 6 bases from V and 9 from J; bases not matched to a gene: 6. Germline loops: CDR1 ENHRY, CDR2 SYGVKD. CDR3 in DNA: TGTGCCATCAGCTCCGGGACTAGCGGGCCTGAGCAGTTCTTC. This translates into CAISSGTSGPEQFF.

The chain joins TRBV11-3 to TRBJ2-5; 8 bases agree with TRBD2. The CDR3 consists of 17 residues. Looked up from germline, CDR1 is SGHNT and CDR2 is YENEEA. V dropped 1 base and J dropped 0; count of bases not matched to a gene: 7. The DNA of the CDR3 is TGTGCCAGCAGCTTAGGGTTAGCGGGGACCAACCAAGAGACCCAGTACTTC. Its protein product is CASSLGLAGTNQETQYF.

This chain joins TRBV6-5 and TRBJ1-3; weak D call: TRBD1 (6 bases). The V end was cut by 0 bases, the J end by 2 bases, with 11 bases between. The CDR3 runs 16 residues. Germline CDR1 reads MNHEY; CDR2 reads SVGAGI. The CDR3 DNA reads TGTGCCAGCAGTTACTCGAACAGGGCCCCTGGAAACACCATATATTTT. Protein sequence: CASSYSNRAPGNTIYF.

The chain joins TRBV7-3 to TRBJ2-5; 7 bases agree with TRBD2. Germline V gene lookup returns CDR1 SGHTA and CDR2 FQGTGA. This CDR3 is built from 15 residues. V lost 2 bases, J lost 1 base, and 4 bases stayed unmatched. The CDR3 bases are TGTGCCAGCAGCTTAGGCGGGAGCCCCCAAGAGACCCAGTACTTC. Amino acid sequence: CASSLGGSPQETQYF. Full variable domain (remainder filled in from reference TRBV7-3 and TRBJ2-5): GAGVSQTPSNKVTEKGKYVELRCDPISGHTALYWYRQSLGQGPEFLIYFQGTGAADDSGLPNDRFFAVRPEGSVSTLKIQRTERGDSAVYLCASSLGGSPQETQYFGPGTRLLVL.

A single count supports this clone. The V gene is TRBV5-6, the J gene TRBJ2-1, with D possibly matching TRBD1 (5 bases). This CDR3 is 13 amino acids long. Germline V lookup: CDR1 SGHDT, CDR2 YYEEEE. V was pared by 0 bases and J by 9 bases, with 10 bases between. CDR3 loop: CASSLEGAGEQFF. The CDR3 DNA reads TGTGCCAGCAGCTTGGAAGGGGCAGGTGAGCAGTTCTTC.

V usage is TRBV19 and J usage is TRBJ2-7, with D possibly TRBD2 on 5 matching bases. The germline V gene has CDR1 LNHDA and CDR2 SQIVND (reference sequence). Between the trimmed V and J ends, which lost 5 bases and 2 bases, there was a span of 13 bases. This CDR3 is built from 14 residues. The CDR3 DNA reads as TGTGCCAGTAGTGGTCCGGGATCCCCCTACGAGCAGTACTTC. It is translated as CASSGPGSPYEQYF.

CDR3 sequence reads: CAISSGGPSYNEQFF. The CDR3, as DNA: TGTGCCATCAGTAGCGGGGGACCCTCCTACAATGAGCAGTTCTTC. This chain links TRBV10-3 with TRBJ2-1, with 8 bases matching TRBD2. Germline CDR1 is ENHRY and CDR2 is SYGVKD. The V gene end was trimmed by 5 bases and the J gene end by 0 bases; junction bases not matched to a gene: 3. The CDR3 is 15 amino acids.

This clone was detected once. The chain links TRBV2 to TRBJ1-3; no clear D gene. The germline V gene encodes CDR1 SNHLY and CDR2 FYNNEI. The CDR3 loop spans 14 amino acids. V lost 8 bases and J 0 bases, leaving 11 bases between the germline ends. CDR3 in amino acids: CASGSFHSGNTIYF. The CDR3 DNA sequence: TGTGCCAGCGGGAGCTTCCACTCTGGAAACACCATATATTTT.

This chain uses TRBV6-2 or TRBV6-3 with TRBJ1-6, with 7 nucleotides matching TRBD1. Trimming at V came to 0 bases and at J to 13 bases, leaving 9 bases not matched to a gene. This CDR3 is built from 15 residues. Germline V CDR1 and CDR2: MNHEY, SVGEGT. DNA for the CDR3: TGTGCCAGCAGTTACTCCGACAGGGCCGTGGTTCCCCTCCACTTT. Its translation is CASSYSDRAVVPLHF.

CDR3 coding DNA: TGTGCCAGCAGCGCGGGGACGGACTACGAGCAGTACTTC. Amino acids: CASSAGTDYEQYF. The chain links TRBV7-3 to TRBJ2-7, with D perhaps TRBD2 (6 bases). V lost 5 bases, J lost 3 bases, and 11 bases lay in between. The germline V gene has CDR1 SGHTA and CDR2 FQGTGA. The length of the CDR3 is 13 residues.

V and J are TRBV7-8 and TRBJ2-3; D not resolved. The germline gives CDR1 SGHVS, CDR2 FQNEAQ. The V end lost 5 bases, the J end lost 2 bases, and 5 bases lay between the germline ends. The CDR3 covers 12 residues. CDR3 coding DNA: TGTGCCAGCAGCCCTTTCACAGATACGCAGTATTTT. Translation: CASSPFTDTQYF.

For the CDR3, the DNA is TGCGCCAGCAGCTCACGGACAGGGAACTCCTATAATTCACCCCTCCACTTT. Residues: CASSSRTGNSYNSPLHF. The chain links TRBV5-1 to TRBJ1-6; 8 bases match TRBD1. The germline gives CDR1 SGHRS, CDR2 YFSETQ. This CDR3 region has 17 residues. The V and J ends lost 3 bases and 0 bases, in that order; junction bases with no gene match: 5.

V usage is TRBV30 and J usage is TRBJ2-7; 9 nucleotides match TRBD1. Germline-derived CDR1 and CDR2 are GTSNPN and SVGIG (reference sequence). V shed 5 bases, J shed 6 bases, and the junction held 8 bases outside the gene matches. The length of the CDR3 is 13 residues. In DNA, the CDR3 is TGTGCCTGGGAGGGGGACAGGGTGGCCGAGCAGTACTTC. This codes for CAWEGDRVAEQYF.

This clone has only a few counts. The chain couples TRBV19 to TRBJ2-7, with 9 nucleotides matching TRBD1. V shed 6 bases and J 0 bases; nucleotides not matched to a gene: 9. CDR1 and CDR2 (germline): LNHDA, SQIVND (reference sequence). The CDR3 is 16 residues long. The CDR3 nucleotides read TGTGCCAGTAGCCCCCCGGGACAGGGTGCCTCCTACGAGCAGTACTTC. It encodes CASSPPGQGASYEQYF.

The chain uses TRBV19 and TRBJ1-5; a possible D gene is TRBD1 (5 bases). Germline CDR1 LNHDA, CDR2 SQIVND (reference sequence). CDR3 length equals 18 residues. Trimming shortened V by 8 bases and J by 2 bases, and 25 bases separated the two germline ends. CDR3 sequence: CASPPTGGTEERNQPQHF. CDR3 sequence (DNA): TGTGCCAGTCCCCCAACGGGGGGTACAGAGGAACGCAATCAGCCCCAGCATTTT. Based on the CDR3 plus reference TRBV19 and TRBJ1-5, the full variable domain is DGGITQSPKYLFRKEGQNVTLSCEQNLNHDAMYWYRQDPGQGLRLIYYSQIVNDFQKGDIAEGYSVSREKKESFPLTVTSAQKNPTAFYLCASPPTGGTEERNQPQHFGDGTRLSIL.

The genes are TRBV7-9 and TRBJ2-7; 8 nucleotides agree with TRBD1. Germline lookup yields CDR1 SEHNR and CDR2 FQNEAQ (reference sequence). J gave up 3 bases and V 2 bases, and 15 bases lay outside the gene matches. CDR3 size: 18 residues. The CDR3 sequence: CASSLMTGDFGRVYEQYF. Written as DNA, the CDR3 is TGTGCCAGCAGCTTAATGACAGGGGATTTCGGAAGGGTCTACGAGCAGTACTTC.

V and J are TRBV19 and TRBJ2-4, with 7 nucleotides matching TRBD1. The CDR3 covers 19 residues. CDR1 is LNHDA and CDR2 is SQIVND in the germline V gene (reference sequence). V was clipped by 0 bases and J by 0 bases; unmatched bases: 11. The CDR3 bases are TGTGCCAGTAGTATAGACCCCTTACGACAGGGAATAGCCAAAAACATTCAGTACTTC. Translated, it gives CASSIDPLRQGIAKNIQYF. Full variable domain (outside the CDR3, taken from reference TRBV19 and TRBJ2-4): DGGITQSPKYLFRKEGQNVTLSCEQNLNHDAMYWYRQDPGQGLRLIYYSQIVNDFQKGDIAEGYSVSREKKESFPLTVTSAQKNPTAFYLCASSIDPLRQGIAKNIQYFGAGTRLSVL.

This clone has more than one count but fewer than ten. This chain uses TRBV10-3 with TRBJ2-1, with 9 bases matching TRBD1. The CDR3 covers 14 residues. Trimming removed 0 bases from V and 10 bases from J; junction bases left unmatched: 4. Germline V lookup: CDR1 ENHRY, CDR2 SYGVKD. The CDR3 is CAISESQGAREQFF. The CDR3 nucleotides read TGTGCCATCAGTGAGTCACAGGGGGCGAGGGAGCAGTTCTTC.

This rearrangement joins TRBV4-1 to TRBJ2-2; 15 positions match TRBD2. The V and J ends lost 1 base and 2 bases, in that order; junction bases with no gene match: 11. CDR3 size: 21 residues. Germline loops: CDR1 MGHRA, CDR2 YSYEKL. CDR3 sequence: CASSQAEPGTSGRSNTGELFF. CDR3 bases: TGCGCCAGCAGCCAAGCAGAGCCCGGGACTAGCGGGAGGAGCAACACCGGGGAGCTGTTTTTT.

This chain connects TRBV27 to TRBJ1-1; 10 bases map to TRBD1. Germline-derived CDR1 and CDR2 are MNHEY and SMNVEV (reference sequence). The trim removed 5 bases at V and 7 bases at J, leaving 19 bases unmatched. The CDR3 has 18 amino acids. CDR3 in amino acids: CASSPPYPGQGLVGEAFF. As DNA, the CDR3 is TGTGCCAGCAGTCCCCCCTATCCGGGACAGGGGTTGGTCGGTGAAGCTTTCTTT.

The chain has TRBV6-5 and TRBJ1-2; 7 bases match TRBD1. With V trimmed by 9 bases and J by 0 bases, 10 bases remained unmatched. The V gene's germline CDR1 is MNHEY and CDR2 SVGAGI. CDR3 size: 15 residues. The CDR3 reads CASGTDLLSNYGYTF. The CDR3, as DNA: TGTGCCAGTGGGACAGATTTACTCTCTAACTATGGCTACACCTTC.

This chain connects TRBV23-1 to TRBJ1-2; maybe TRBD1 (6 bases). TRBV23-1 is an ORF; its function is uncertain. The CDR3 has 15 residues. V was trimmed by 7 bases and J by 4 bases, leaving 19 bases between them. The CDR3: CASKGTPSSPYGYTF. The CDR3 DNA follows: TGCGCCAGCAAAGGGACACCATCCTCCCCCTATGGCTACACCTTC.

The chain links TRBV28 to TRBJ1-2, with 7 bases identical to TRBD1. V trimming: 5 bases; J trimming: 6 bases; junction bases outside the gene matches: 15. Germline loops: CDR1 MDHEN, CDR2 SYDVKM. The CDR3 has 16 amino acids. CDR3 coding DNA: TGTGCCAGCAGTCACGATATGACAGGGCGGAGGCATGGCTACACCTTC. The encoded protein is CASSHDMTGRRHGYTF.

In DNA form, the CDR3 reads TGTGCCAGCTCTAGGGCAGGGGGGACTTATGAAGCTTTCTTT. It yields the protein CASSRAGGTYEAFF. V gene TRBV28 combines with J gene TRBJ1-1; 7 positions match TRBD1. Per germline, CDR1 MDHEN and CDR2 SYDVKM. CDR3 size: 14 residues. Unmatched junction bases numbered 13, after V lost 8 bases and J lost 7 bases.

The CDR3 DNA is TGTGCCAGCAGCTTAGACAGGGGACCGAGGACCGGGGAGCTGTTTTTT. Translating it yields CASSLDRGPRTGELFF. The V and J genes are TRBV11-2 and TRBJ2-2, with D possibly being TRBD1 (6 bases). Germline loops: CDR1 SGHAT, CDR2 FQNNGV. The CDR3 totals 16 residues. The V end was cut by 0 bases, the J end by 5 bases, with 13 bases between.

The rearrangement uses TRBV6-5 and TRBJ1-5; possible D gene TRBD1, 5 bases. Germline V gene sequence: CDR1 MNHEY, CDR2 SVGAGI. This CDR3 comprises 15 residues. Between the trimmed V and J ends, which lost 3 bases and 4 bases, there was a span of 13 bases. The CDR3 region has the DNA TGTGCCAGCAGTTATTCTTCGGCAGGGAATCAGCCCCAGCATTTT. It codes for CASSYSSAGNQPQHF.

This chain connects TRBV7-8 to TRBJ2-1; 10 bases map to TRBD2. Looked up from germline, CDR1 is SGHVS and CDR2 is FQNEAQ. The CDR3 consists of 15 residues. The trim removed 5 bases at V and 6 bases at J, leaving 7 bases unmatched. The CDR3 sequence is CASSLSGRSSNEQFF. The CDR3 nucleotides are TGTGCCAGCAGCCTTAGCGGGAGGAGTTCCAATGAGCAGTTCTTC.